The clone carrying this T cell receptor beta chain showed up just a few times. Its antigen is undetermined. The sample belongs to a study of vaccination effects on CD4 cells after COVID-19. Study findings and constraints: The study had few convalescent patients and no early post-infection timepoints. Common cold coronavirus cross-reactivity was shown by only 1 of 255 vaccine-induced clones in healthy vaccinees.

Only in-frame clones appear in the TCRdb table, and some are missing; sequencing was by immunoSEQ multiplex PCR. The sample has tens of thousands of clones, 74% seen once. Culturing for ten to eleven days preceded CD4+ T cell isolation. As their vaccination, participants received two doses of either BNT162b2 or mRNA-1273. The receptor comes from a human donor who received a COVID-19 vaccine. The sample was CD4+ T cells from PBMCs cultured without peptide, taken after COVID-19 vaccination.

The CDR3 bases are TGTGCCAGCAGAGGCACCATCACGCAGTATTTT. Protein product: CASRGTITQYF. The gene calls are TRBV2 and TRBJ2-3; D is uncertain. Looked up from germline, CDR1 is SNHLY and CDR2 is FYNNEI. The CDR3 totals 11 residues. V shed 6 bases and J shed 9 bases, with 10 bases lying between them.